This TCR beta chain was recovered during a study of cytomegalovirus exposure and HLA in healthy donors. Whole-study results and caveats: Association with HLA alleles at 0.05 false discovery rate was found for roughly 17,000 TCR beta sequences in a later analysis.

A remark on this clone: Its antigen is not known.

The PCR had 60 Vbeta and 13 Jbeta primers. TCRdb's copy holds only in-frame clones and misses some; the assay was immunoSEQ multiplex PCR. Of some 160,000 clones in the sample, around 85% were seen once. The material sequenced was PBMCs. The origin of this receptor is a male donor in good health and CMV-seronegative.

The CDR3 region has the DNA TGTGCCAGTAGTACAGGACAGCATCGAAACACTGAAGCTTTCTTT. It encodes CASSTGQHRNTEAFF. This chain connects TRBV19 to TRBJ1-1, with D possibly TRBD1 on 6 matching bases. The CDR3 has 15 amino acids. Germline lookup yields CDR1 LNHDA and CDR2 SQIVND (reference sequence). With 4 bases removed from V and 2 bases from J, the gap between germline ends came to 14 bases.